The source of this T cell receptor beta chain is a study of OX40 agonist ivuxolimab in advanced cancers. General study findings and limits: At doses 0.1 to 3.0 mg/kg, CD4+ and CD8+ clones expanded.

Unmatched junction bases numbered 7, after V lost 4 bases and J lost 6 bases. In germline, CDR1 is SGHVS, CDR2 FQNEAQ. CDR3 size: 16 residues. Autoimmune disease history or systemic immunosuppression excluded patients. Concerning this clone: Antigen unknown.

Clones were read by immunoSEQ multiplex PCR, and TCRdb kept only the in-frame ones, dropping some. The sample consists of some 14,000 clones, around 82% of them appearing once. The gene calls are TRBV7-8 and TRBJ1-6; 9 positions agree with TRBD1. This TCR derives from an adult with an advanced solid tumor such as melanoma, head and neck, liver or kidney cancer. The starting material was CD4+ or CD8+ T cells sorted from blood, obtained in a trial of the OX40 agonist ivuxolimab. CDR3 DNA: TGTGCCAGCAGCTCCACGAACAGGGGGCTTAATTCACCCCTCCACTTT. Translating gives CASSSTNRGLNSPLHF. Supplemented by reference TRBV7-8 and TRBJ1-6, the full variable domain reads GAGVSQSPRYKVAKRGQDVALRCDPISGHVSLFWYQQALGQGPEFLTYFQNEAQLDKSGLPSDRFFAERPEGSVSTLKIQRTQQEDSAVYLCASSSTNRGLNSPLHFGNGTRLTVT.